This is a list of T cell receptor beta chains from one sample in a study of blood T cell repertoires in COVID-19. Profiling relied on immunoSEQ multiplex PCR, and the TCRdb table lists in-frame clones only, not all of them. The sample contains tens of thousands of clones, approximately 80% of which appear only once. Sequencing used peripheral blood. These receptors were taken from a woman aged 60-75 years with acute or convalescent COVID-19. The CDR3 runs from the conserved cysteine through the conserved F or W. A D gene is named only where the DNA matches it firmly. Clone size is shown for a subset of rows, as once, few, many or a class of expanded clone.

D gene: .; J gene: TRBJ1-5; clone size: .; V gene: TRBV7-9; CDR3 protein: CASSEGRQPQHF; CDR3 DNA: TGTGCCAGCAGCGAGGGTCGTCAGCCCCAGCATTTT
D gene: .; J gene: TRBJ1-5; clone size: few; V gene: TRBV18; CDR3 protein: CASSLQGTDQPQHF; CDR3 DNA: TGTGCCAGCTCACTTCAGGGTACAGATCAGCCCCAGCATTTT
D gene: TRBD1; J gene: TRBJ2-1; clone size: .; V gene: TRBV15; CDR3 protein: CATSRADRVVQFF; CDR3 DNA: TGTGCCACCAGCAGAGCTGACAGGGTTGTACAGTTCTTC
D gene: .; J gene: TRBJ2-1; clone size: few; V gene: TRBV6-4; CDR3 protein: CASSTGAYNEQFF; CDR3 DNA: TGTGCCAGCAGTACAGGAGCCTACAATGAGCAGTTCTTC
D gene: .; J gene: TRBJ2-2; clone size: .; V gene: TRBV9; CDR3 protein: CASSVGGVNTGELFF; CDR3 DNA: TGTGCCAGCAGCGTAGGCGGGGTAAACACCGGGGAGCTGTTTTTT
D gene: .; J gene: TRBJ1-2; clone size: .; V gene: TRBV14; CDR3 protein: CASSHAPTTAHSNYGYTF; CDR3 DNA: TGTGCCAGCAGCCACGCGCCTACGACAGCCCATTCTAACTATGGCTACACCTTC
D gene: .; J gene: TRBJ1-3; clone size: .; V gene: TRBV5-1; CDR3 protein: CASSPQSTGVGNTIYF; CDR3 DNA: TGCGCCAGCAGCCCCCAAAGTACGGGGGTCGGAAACACCATATATTTT
D gene: TRBD1; J gene: TRBJ2-1; clone size: .; V gene: TRBV9; CDR3 protein: CASSPRTGVNEQFF; CDR3 DNA: TGTGCCAGCAGCCCTCGGACAGGGGTTAATGAGCAGTTCTTC
D gene: TRBD1; J gene: TRBJ1-2; clone size: .; V gene: TRBV29-1; CDR3 protein: CSVRDRGYGYTF; CDR3 DNA: TGCAGCGTTAGGGACAGGGGCTATGGCTACACCTTC
D gene: .; J gene: TRBJ2-3; clone size: .; V gene: TRBV12-2; CDR3 protein: CASRLLPQAGGPADTQYF; CDR3 DNA: TGTGCAAGTCGCTTATTACCCCAGGCGGGGGGGCCAGCAGATACGCAGTATTTT
D gene: TRBD1; J gene: TRBJ2-2; clone size: .; V gene: TRBV5-1; CDR3 protein: CASSQTGWNTGELFF; CDR3 DNA: TGCGCCAGCAGCCAGACAGGGTGGAACACCGGGGAGCTGTTTTTT
D gene: .; J gene: TRBJ1-1; clone size: .; V gene: TRBV7-3; CDR3 protein: CASSLLSLMNTEAFF; CDR3 DNA: TGTGCCAGCAGCTTATTAAGCTTAATGAACACTGAAGCTTTCTTT
D gene: .; J gene: TRBJ1-1; clone size: once; V gene: TRBV5-1; CDR3 protein: CASSEGSILRGVEAFF; CDR3 DNA: TGCGCCAGCAGCGAGGGCTCTATACTTCGGGGGGTTGAAGCTTTCTTT